This T cell receptor beta chain derives from a study of blood T cell repertoires in COVID-19. Patients of the Seattle cohort, enrolled during active infection, were followed longitudinally. The protocol was immunoSEQ multiplex PCR, while the TCRdb copy is restricted to in-frame clones and leaves out a portion. Of about 140,000 clones listed, roughly 90% are singletons. V was shortened by 2 bases and J by 3 bases, with 17 bases between the two germline ends. The CDR3 is 16 amino acids. From germline, CDR1 is SGHTA and CDR2 FQGTGA. This clone occurred a few times. Sequenced: peripheral blood. This clonotype was sampled from a human donor with COVID-19, enrolled during active disease. The donor label of this sample is uncertain. This chain links TRBV7-3 with TRBJ2-7; possible D gene TRBD1, 5 bases. The CDR3 sequence is CASSLFAGPRNYEQYF. The CDR3 DNA is TGTGCCAGCAGCTTATTTGCAGGGCCGAGAAACTACGAGCAGTACTTC.